The 18 T cell receptor beta chains listed next were all sequenced from one sample in a study of vaccination effects on CD4 cells after COVID-19. Antigens for these TCRs are unknown. With the ViraFEST assay, the study expanded antigen-specific CD4+ T cells using viral peptide pools, then sequenced them. Following a roughly ten-day culture, CD4+ T cells were purified. BNT162b2 vaccine or mRNA-1273 vaccine was given to participants in two doses. Clones were sequenced by immunoSEQ multiplex PCR, and TCRdb holds only the in-frame ones, with some missing. There are 84,000 or so clones in the sample; roughly 80% occur only once, and about 1.2% lies in the top ten. The sample in question was CD4+ T cells from PBMCs cultured with HCoV-OC43 spike peptides, obtained after COVID-19 vaccination. Subset of the sample: HCoV-OC43 spike overlapping peptide pool stimulation. The receptors were sampled from a human donor who received a COVID-19 vaccine.

This clone came up a few times. This chain joins TRBV7-9 and TRBJ1-2; no definite D call. V lost 1 base to trimming and J lost 5 bases, with 11 bases between them. The CDR3 runs 14 residues. Looked up from germline, CDR1 is SEHNR and CDR2 is FQNEAQ (reference sequence). The CDR3 spells CASSLGEAEYGYTF. In DNA, the CDR3 is TGTGCCAGCAGCTTAGGGGAGGCAGAATATGGCTACACCTTC.

The J gene is TRBJ2-5, the V gene TRBV5-1, with 11 bases matching TRBD2. The length of the CDR3 is 15 residues. Germline V CDR1 and CDR2: SGHRS, YFSETQ. After removal of 1 base from V and 1 base from J, the junction contained 0 bases not matched to a gene. The CDR3 is CASSLLAGGQETQYF. CDR3 nucleotides: TGCGCCAGCAGCTTGCTAGCGGGGGGCCAAGAGACCCAGTACTTC.

The chain combines TRBV5-3 with TRBJ2-1; 10 bases line up with TRBD2. TRBV5-3 is labeled an ORF, and its function is uncertain. Trimming at V came to 4 bases and at J to 7 bases, leaving 11 bases not matched to a gene. This CDR3 region has 16 residues. CDR3 sequence reads: CARSIERLAGENEQFF. CDR3 nucleotides: TGTGCCAGAAGCATTGAGCGGCTAGCGGGGGAGAATGAGCAGTTCTTC.

The chain links TRBV27 to TRBJ2-3; 11 bases are shared with TRBD1. This CDR3 contains 16 residues. V dropped 4 bases and J dropped 5; count of bases not matched to a gene: 8. The germline V gene has CDR1 MNHEY and CDR2 SMNVEV (reference sequence). CDR3 amino acids: CASSWKDRGQGDTQYF. The CDR3 DNA sequence: TGTGCCAGCAGTTGGAAGGACAGGGGGCAAGGAGATACGCAGTATTTT.

This sequence joins TRBV4-3 and TRBJ1-6, with TRBD1 matching 7 bases. Germline loops: CDR1 LGHNA, CDR2 YSLEER. This CDR3 contains 15 residues. With 0 bases clipped from V and 9 bases from J, the junction kept 5 bases outside the gene matches. CDR3 amino acids: CASSQERGGSSPLHF. The CDR3 DNA follows: TGCGCCAGCAGCCAAGAAAGAGGGGGCAGTTCACCCCTCCACTTT.

The chain has TRBV27 and TRBJ1-1; D perhaps matches TRBD1 (6 bases). The CDR3 is 15 residues long. The germline gives CDR1 MNHEY, CDR2 SMNVEV (reference sequence). Trimming pared 4 bases from V and 3 bases from J, leaving 15 bases between. CDR3 loop: CASSSNYREYTEAFF. CDR3 bases: TGTGCCAGCAGTTCCAACTACAGGGAGTACACTGAAGCTTTCTTT.

The chain uses TRBV12-5 and TRBJ1-4; TRBD1 aligns across 8 bases. The CDR3 spans 15 residues. Germline lookup yields CDR1 LGHNT and CDR2 FRNRAP. Trimming took 0 bases from V and 5 from J; bases not matched to a gene: 2. The DNA for the CDR3 is TGTGCTAGTGGTTTGGTGGACAGGGTAAATGAAAAACTGTTTTTT. It specifies CASGLVDRVNEKLFF.

The genes are TRBV7-8 and TRBJ2-3; D is perhaps TRBD1 or TRBD2 (5 bases each). Between the trimmed V and J ends, which lost 2 bases and 0 bases, there was a span of 9 bases. The length of the CDR3 is 15 residues. Per germline, CDR1 SGHVS and CDR2 FQNEAQ. The CDR3 sequence is CASSLQGGSTDTQYF. The CDR3 DNA sequence: TGTGCCAGCAGCTTACAGGGCGGGAGCACAGATACGCAGTATTTT.

The V and J genes are TRBV5-5 and TRBJ1-2, with TRBD1 matching 7 bases. This CDR3 comprises 16 residues. V shed 0 bases and J 0 bases; nucleotides not matched to a gene: 5. CDR1 SGHKS and CDR2 YYEKEE come from the germline V gene (reference sequence). CDR3 in amino acids: CASSLVGTVSNYGYTF. The CDR3 DNA sequence: TGTGCCAGCAGCTTGGTTGGGACAGTATCTAACTATGGCTACACCTTC.

This chain links TRBV28 with TRBJ2-6; D is unclear. Germline CDR1 and CDR2: MDHEN and SYDVKM. Trimming took off 3 bases at V and 0 bases at J, with 6 bases between the two ends. The CDR3 extends over 15 amino acids. In nucleotides, the CDR3 is TGTGCCAGCAGTTTCGCCCCCTCTGGGGCCAACGTCCTGACTTTC. Residues: CASSFAPSGANVLTF.

The gene calls are TRBV19 and TRBJ1-2; possibly TRBD1 for D (6 bases). The V end lost 6 bases, the J end lost 0 bases, and 14 bases lay between the germline ends. This CDR3 contains 15 residues. The germline V gene encodes CDR1 LNHDA and CDR2 SQIVND (reference sequence). The CDR3 loop is CASRYRGAANYGYTF. CDR3 in DNA: TGTGCCAGTAGATATCGGGGGGCGGCTAACTATGGCTACACCTTC.

V is TRBV5-5 and J is TRBJ1-6; 8 nucleotides agree with TRBD1. Germline lookup yields CDR1 SGHKS and CDR2 YYEKEE (reference sequence). This CDR3 spans 16 amino acids. The junction had 11 bases not matched to a gene; V was cut back by 3 bases and J by 9 bases. CDR3 residues: CASSSPTGADSSPLHF. CDR3 DNA: TGTGCCAGCAGCTCCCCGACAGGGGCGGATAGTTCACCCCTCCACTTT.

The chain couples TRBV19 to TRBJ2-5; 9 bases fit TRBD1. This CDR3 has 15 residues. From germline, CDR1 is LNHDA and CDR2 SQIVND (reference sequence). V lost 5 bases, J lost 0 bases, and 4 bases stayed unmatched. The CDR3 nucleotides read TGTGCCAGTAGTTTAGGACAGGGGAACCAAGAGACCCAGTACTTC. This sequence encodes CASSLGQGNQETQYF.

The chain carries TRBV19 and TRBJ1-1, with D perhaps TRBD1 (5 bases). CDR3 length equals 13 residues. V gave up 6 bases and J gave up 4 bases, with 12 bases separating them. The V gene's germline CDR1 is LNHDA and CDR2 SQIVND (reference sequence). CDR3 in DNA: TGTGCCAGTAGCACAATCGACAGCACTGAAGCTTTCTTT. This translates into CASSTIDSTEAFF.

The chain has TRBV5-1 and TRBJ1-1; TRBD1 might be the D (6 bases). This CDR3 is built from 18 residues. Germline lookup yields CDR1 SGHRS and CDR2 YFSETQ. The V and J ends lost 4 bases and 0 bases respectively, with 22 bases between them. The CDR3 DNA sequence: TGCGCCAGCAGCGCCGGGGGACGAACGGACAGATTGAACACTGAAGCTTTCTTT. Translated: CASSAGGRTDRLNTEAFF.

The V gene is TRBV28, the J gene TRBJ1-2; D is undetermined. Trimming removed 2 bases from V and 4 bases from J, with 11 bases in between. The CDR3 has 14 residues. Germline CDR1 reads MDHEN; CDR2 reads SYDVKM. The CDR3 protein is CASSLIGFIYGYTF. The CDR3 bases are TGTGCCAGCAGTTTAATCGGGTTTATCTATGGCTACACCTTC.

The chain combines TRBV14 with TRBJ2-7; D is unclear. The CDR3 length is 13 residues. V was trimmed by 1 base and J by 1 base, leaving 5 bases between them. Germline values: CDR1 SGHDN, CDR2 FVKESK. The CDR3 reads CASSQGNSYEQYV. Written as DNA, the CDR3 is TGTGCCAGCAGCCAAGGCAATTCCTACGAGCAGTACGTC.

The rearrangement uses TRBV5-1 and TRBJ1-1, with D possibly matching TRBD1 (5 bases). Germline V gives CDR1 SGHRS, CDR2 YFSETQ. Trimming shortened V by 3 bases and J by 5 bases, and 14 bases separated the two germline ends. This CDR3 spans 14 amino acids. The CDR3, as DNA: TGCGCCAGCAGCTACGGGACGGAGGGGACTGAAGCTTTCTTT. Its translation: CASSYGTEGTEAFF.